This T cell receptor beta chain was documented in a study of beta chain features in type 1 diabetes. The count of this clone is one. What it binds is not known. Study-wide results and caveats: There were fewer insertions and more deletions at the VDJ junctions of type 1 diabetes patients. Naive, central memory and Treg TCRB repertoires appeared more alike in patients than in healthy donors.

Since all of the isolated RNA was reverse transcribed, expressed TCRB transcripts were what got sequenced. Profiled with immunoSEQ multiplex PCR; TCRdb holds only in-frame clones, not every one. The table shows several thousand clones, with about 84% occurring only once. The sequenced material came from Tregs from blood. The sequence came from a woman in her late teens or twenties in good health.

The CDR3 region has the DNA TGTGCTAGTGGTCAACTGGCCGGACAGAGCAATCAGCCCCAGCATTTT. This encodes CASGQLAGQSNQPQHF. This chain connects TRBV12-5 to TRBJ1-5; D possibly corresponds to TRBD1 (6 bases). The germline CDR1 and CDR2 sequences are LGHNT and FRNRAP. This CDR3 contains 16 residues. With 5 bases removed from V and 1 base from J, the gap between germline ends came to 15 bases.